This T cell receptor (beta chain) was captured by sequencing in a study of cytomegalovirus exposure and HLA in healthy donors. Study conclusions and caveats: The study had only CMV serostatus as immune exposure information. About 90% or about 30% of the time was how often most TCR beta V segments were productive, according to an earlier analysis.

J was trimmed by 5 bases and V by 6 bases; bases with no gene match: 5. Germline values: CDR1 MNHEY, CDR2 SVGAGI. The CDR3 sequence is 14 residues long. Healthy individuals who donated bone marrow served as the donors. This clone has more than one count but fewer than ten. Its antigen is undetermined. The PCR was carried out with 60 Vbeta primers and 13 Jbeta primers. Repertoires were generated with immunoSEQ multiplex PCR, while TCRdb's copy carries only in-frame clones and drops some. Here the sample spans some 180,000 clones, 65% to 85% being singletons. The receptor comes from a woman in her thirties in good health and CMV-seronegative. The chain employs TRBV6-5 and TRBJ2-3; TRBD2 aligns across 10 bases. The sequenced sample consisted of PBMCs. The CDR3 protein is CASRPSGRLDTQYF. CDR3 in DNA: TGTGCCAGCAGGCCTAGCGGGAGATTAGATACGCAGTATTTT.